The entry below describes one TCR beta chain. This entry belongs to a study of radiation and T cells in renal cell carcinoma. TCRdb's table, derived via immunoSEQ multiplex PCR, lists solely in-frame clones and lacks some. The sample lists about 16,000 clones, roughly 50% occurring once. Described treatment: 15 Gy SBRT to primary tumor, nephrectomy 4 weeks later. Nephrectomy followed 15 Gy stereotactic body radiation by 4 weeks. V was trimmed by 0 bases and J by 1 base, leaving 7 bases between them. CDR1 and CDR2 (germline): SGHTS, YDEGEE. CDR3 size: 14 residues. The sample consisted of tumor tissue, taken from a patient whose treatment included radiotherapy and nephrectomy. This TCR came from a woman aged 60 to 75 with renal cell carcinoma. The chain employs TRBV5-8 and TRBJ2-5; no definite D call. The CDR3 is CASSLGRPQETQYF. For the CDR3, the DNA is TGTGCCAGCAGCTTGGGACGGCCCCAAGAGACCCAGTACTTC.